The sequence of this T cell receptor (beta chain) was determined in a study of cytomegalovirus exposure and HLA in healthy donors (dated by TCRdb to the late 2010s). Context from the whole study: The roughly 670 repertoires of the first cohort and the 95 to 150 validation repertoires were produced on the same platform, according to a later analysis. To predict cytomegalovirus infection status, the study brought together high-throughput TCR immunosequencing, statistical association of individual TCRs with disease status, and machine learning. The study was designed to test whether signatures of past pathogen exposure could be identified by cataloging public T cell receptors. A separate validation cohort of 100 to 150 different subjects was used in addition to the roughly 640-subject first cohort.

Donors formed part of the validation cohort, which comprised over a hundred subjects and was distinct from the first cohort of several hundred subjects. The investigation overall reported the following: In vitro tests confirmed that three of the cytomegalovirus-associated TCR beta chains recognize cytomegalovirus antigens. A later analysis lacked HLA typing for the validation cohort, so it scored co-occurrence in that cohort across all 110 or so repertoires. In a later analysis, TCRs clustered in the first cohort were found to also tend to co-occur in the 100 to 150 validation repertoires, with around 94% of cluster scores above 0. Most TCR sequences were observed very rarely across donors, whereas some public TCRs were present in many individuals. A total of fewer than 200 TCR beta chains were listed by the study as associated with cytomegalovirus. In both the original and validation cohorts, the classifier was reported to diagnose cytomegalovirus status with high specificity and sensitivity. The authors suggested that the approach could potentially be generalized to other disease states and immunological phenotypes.

With regard to this clone: It has no known antigen specificity. Base qualities are not at hand, and no much larger clone is one base apart.

Libraries came from the immunoSEQ multiplex PCR assay. Processing in the source paper ran as follows. A statistical classification framework was developed to diagnose cytomegalovirus status using the catalog of TCR beta chain sequences. Drawn from immuneACCESS, this table holds only the in-frame rearrangements with V and J called that TCRdb kept. Clones are partly lost; checked studies trace under half to an unresolved V gene and leave the rest unexplained. Clone size and V and J calls were adopted from that table, with D and trimming inferred from the DNA. For this sample there are over 250,000 clones; around 90% appear just once. The ten most abundant clones make up roughly 1.2% of the sample. Here V drops 0 bases and J drops 0 bases, and the junction holds 5 bases not matched to any gene. The CDR3 goes from the cysteine to the phenylalanine over 16 residues. Only CDR3 DNA is held: 48 bases, read in frame from base 1. Per the germline V gene, SGHTS is the CDR1 and YDEGEE is the CDR2.

Sequenced material: PBMCs. The clonotype was recovered from a young woman in good health and CMV-seropositive. This sequence uses TRBV5-8 and TRBJ1-1; 7 middle bases align to TRBD1. The CDR3 amino acid sequence is: CASSLAEGAMNTEAFF. Read as DNA, the sequence is TGTGCCAGCAGCTTGGCGGAGGGGGCGATGAACACTGAAGCTTTCTTT. Supplemented by the reference TRBV5-8 and TRBJ1-1 proteins around the CDR3, the complete variable domain is EAGVTQSPTHLIKTRGQQATLRCSPISGHTSVYWYQQALGLGLQFLLWYDEGEERNRGNFPPRFSGRQFPNYSSELNVNALELEDSALYLCASSLAEGAMNTEAFFGQGTRLTVV.